The source of this T cell receptor (beta chain) is a study of T cells in Graves' hyperthyroidism and ophthalmopathy. V was clipped by 3 bases and J by 0 bases, with 9 bases between them. CDR3 size: 15 residues. Germline V CDR1 and CDR2: MNHEY, SMNVEV (reference sequence). Amplified TCR beta CDR3 regions derived from RNA transcripts. The primer set for the first-round RT-PCR of the TCR CDR3 was HTBI. TCRdb itself ran the multiplex PCR reads through MiXCR, one entry per CDR3 protein. The data contain around 370,000 distinct CDR3 sequences, 18% of them singletons. This receptor was obtained from a man between 18 and 35 years old with Graves' ophthalmopathy. The sample was blood. This chain connects TRBV27 to TRBJ1-3; D is possibly TRBD1 (6 bases). The CDR3 DNA is TGTGCCAGCAGTTTGGGGACACACTCTGGAAACACCATATATTTT. Its protein product is CASSLGTHSGNTIYF.